What follows is one T cell receptor beta chain and its context. This CDR3 is built from 15 residues. The V gene's germline CDR1 is LGHDT and CDR2 YNNKEL (reference sequence). V dropped 3 bases and J dropped 1; count of bases not matched to a gene: 3. The data originate from a study of blood T cell repertoires in COVID-19. Overall study: Some COVID-19 samples were acute and others convalescent; all came from the United States, Italy and Spain. T cells, B-cell-depleted T cells, or PBMCs supplied cDNA or gDNA.

Original handling: From reference gene primer amplification, estimates of nucleated cell counts were derived. The assay was immunoSEQ multiplex PCR, and TCRdb's table has in-frame clones only and misses some. V, J and clone size are taken as reported in that table, and D and trimming were inferred from the DNA itself. Of some 89,000 clones listed, around 85% are singletons. The sequence came from a man between 60 and 75 years old with acute or convalescent COVID-19. V is TRBV3-1 (or the pseudogene TRBV3-2) and J is TRBJ2-3; the match to TRBD1 covers 8 bases. Sequences were obtained from peripheral blood. This CDR3 is CASSQKDRGTDTQYF. CDR3 sequence (DNA): TGTGCCAGCAGCCAGAAGGACAGGGGCACAGATACGCAGTATTTT.